This T cell receptor (beta chain) appears in the sequencing data of a study of CD8 T cells in Susac syndrome. TEMRA cells were FACS-enriched and CD8+ and CD4+ T cells negatively isolated. Reverse transcription of roughly 0.5 to 1 ug RNA used random hexamers. TCRdb passed the immunoSEQ multiplex PCR reads through MiXCR, listing each CDR3 protein once. The sample consists of under 200,000 distinct CDR3 sequences, roughly 94% of them appearing once. CDR3 length: 14 amino acids. Germline-derived CDR1 and CDR2 are SGDLS and YYNGEE. V was trimmed by 3 bases and J by 1 base, leaving 11 bases between them. The V call is TRBV9, the J call TRBJ2-7, with a possible D match to TRBD1 (6 bases). Sample: CD8+ T cells from PBMCs. This TCR was sampled from a human donor with Susac syndrome. CDR3 residues: CASSGGHSSYEQYF. DNA of the CDR3: TGTGCCAGCAGCGGGGGGCATTCTTCCTACGAGCAGTACTTC.